This TCR beta chain was documented in a study of blood T cell repertoires in COVID-19. Whole-study context: Nucleic acid was either cDNA or gDNA, and it came from T cells, B-cell-depleted T cells, or PBMCs.

Germline V gene sequence: CDR1 SGHDT, CDR2 YYEEEE. The CDR3 is 15 residues long. The junction had 8 bases not matched to a gene; V was cut back by 4 bases and J by 1 base. Assay: immunoSEQ multiplex PCR; the TCRdb copy retains only in-frame clones and omits some. The profile covers around 130,000 clones, with approximately 83% appearing a single time and approximately 8% taken by the ten largest. The sample taken for sequencing was peripheral blood. This chain joins TRBV5-6 and TRBJ2-7, with 7 bases that match TRBD2. The receptor was isolated from a human donor in a cohort sampled during active COVID-19. CDR3 coding DNA: TGTGCCAGCAGCGAGCGGGGCAGGACATCCTACGAGCAGTACTTC. Translating it yields CASSERGRTSYEQYF.